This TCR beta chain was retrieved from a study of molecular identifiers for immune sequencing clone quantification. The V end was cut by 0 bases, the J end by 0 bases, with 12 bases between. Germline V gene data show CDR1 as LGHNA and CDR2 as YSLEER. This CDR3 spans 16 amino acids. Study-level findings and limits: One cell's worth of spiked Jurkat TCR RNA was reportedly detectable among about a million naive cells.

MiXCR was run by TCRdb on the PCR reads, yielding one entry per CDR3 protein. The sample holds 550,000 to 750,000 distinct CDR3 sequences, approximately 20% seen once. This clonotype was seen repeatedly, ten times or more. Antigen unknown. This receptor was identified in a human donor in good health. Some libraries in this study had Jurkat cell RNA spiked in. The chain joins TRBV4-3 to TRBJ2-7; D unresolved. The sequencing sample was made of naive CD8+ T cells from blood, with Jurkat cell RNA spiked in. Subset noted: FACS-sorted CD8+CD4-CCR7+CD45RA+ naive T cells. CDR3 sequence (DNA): TGCGCCAGCAGCCAAGATTCAGGATACCCCTCCTACGAGCAGTACTTC. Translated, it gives CASSQDSGYPSYEQYF.